This T cell receptor (beta chain) was captured by sequencing in a study of cytomegalovirus exposure and HLA in healthy donors. The J segment lost 0 bases and the V segment lost 4 bases, leaving 8 bases of the junction unmatched. The CDR3 length is 16 residues. Germline CDR1 and CDR2: SGHTA and FQGTGA. Primers for the PCR totalled 60 Vbeta and 13 Jbeta. Clones were sequenced by immunoSEQ multiplex PCR, and TCRdb holds only the in-frame ones, with some missing. The data contain fewer than 150,000 clones, roughly 79% of them singletons. On this clone itself: Its specificity is unknown.

The study, taken as a whole, reports: As confirmed in vitro, a few CMV-associated chains were specific for CMV antigens.

The chain recombines TRBV7-3 with TRBJ2-5; 7 nucleotides match TRBD2. The material sequenced was PBMCs. The origin of this receptor is a man under 40 in good health and CMV-seronegative. CDR3 amino acids: CASSSQGGGNQETQYF. The CDR3, as DNA: TGTGCCAGCAGCTCCCAAGGCGGGGGTAACCAAGAGACCCAGTACTTC.